This TCR beta chain came from a study of T-cell reconstitution after alpha-beta-depleted transplantation in children. Germline lookup yields CDR1 MNHNS and CDR2 SASEGT. CDR3 length: 14 residues. The V end lost 3 bases, the J end lost 4 bases, and 9 bases lay between the germline ends. This clonotype was seen at least ten times. For TCRbeta, the library was prepared with unique molecular identifiers. TCRdb re-analysed the PCR reads in MiXCR, keeping a single row per CDR3 protein. The sample records some 200,000 distinct CDR3 sequences, 11% being singletons. This specimen was PBMCs, taken before TCRalphabeta/CD19-depleted stem cell transplant. The rearrangement links TRBV6-1 to TRBJ2-2; D not resolved. The clonotype was recovered from a child under two years old with acute myeloid leukemia, due to receive a stem cell transplant. Written as DNA, the CDR3 is TGTGCCAGCAGTGAGCAGCCATCCACCGGGGAGCTGTTTTTT. Residues: CASSEQPSTGELFF.